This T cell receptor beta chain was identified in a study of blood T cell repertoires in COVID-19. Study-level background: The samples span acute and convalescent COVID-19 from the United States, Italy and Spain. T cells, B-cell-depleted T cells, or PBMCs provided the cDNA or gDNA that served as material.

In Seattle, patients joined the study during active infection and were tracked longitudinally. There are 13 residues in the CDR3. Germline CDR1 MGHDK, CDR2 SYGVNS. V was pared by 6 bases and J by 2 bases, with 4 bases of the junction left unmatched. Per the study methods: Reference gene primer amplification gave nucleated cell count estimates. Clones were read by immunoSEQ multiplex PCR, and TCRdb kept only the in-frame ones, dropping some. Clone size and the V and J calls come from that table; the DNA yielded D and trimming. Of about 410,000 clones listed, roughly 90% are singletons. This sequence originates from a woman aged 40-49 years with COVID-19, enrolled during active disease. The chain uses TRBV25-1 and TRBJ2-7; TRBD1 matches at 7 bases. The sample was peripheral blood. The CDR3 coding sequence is TGTGCCAGCAGCTCCGGGACAGCCTACGAGCAGTACTTC. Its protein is CASSSGTAYEQYF.